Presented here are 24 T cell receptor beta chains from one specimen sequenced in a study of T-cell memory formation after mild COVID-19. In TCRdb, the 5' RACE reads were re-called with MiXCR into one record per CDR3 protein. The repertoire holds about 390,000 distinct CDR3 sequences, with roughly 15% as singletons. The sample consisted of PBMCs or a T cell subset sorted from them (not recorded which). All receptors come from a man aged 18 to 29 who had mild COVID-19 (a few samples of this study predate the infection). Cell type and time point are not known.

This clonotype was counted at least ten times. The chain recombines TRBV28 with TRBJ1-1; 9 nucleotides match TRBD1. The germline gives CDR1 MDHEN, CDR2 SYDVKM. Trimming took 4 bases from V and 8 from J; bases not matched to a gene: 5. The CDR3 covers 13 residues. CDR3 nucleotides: TGTGCCAGCAGTTGGGGGGGACAGGGCGAAGCTTTCTTT. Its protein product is CASSWGGQGEAFF.

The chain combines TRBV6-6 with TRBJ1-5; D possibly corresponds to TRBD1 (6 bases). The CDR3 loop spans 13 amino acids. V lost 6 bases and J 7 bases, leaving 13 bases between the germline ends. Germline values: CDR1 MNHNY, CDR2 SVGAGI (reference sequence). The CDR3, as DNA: TGTGCCAGCAGGGAACCACAGGGCCAGCCCCAGCATTTT. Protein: CASREPQGQPQHF.

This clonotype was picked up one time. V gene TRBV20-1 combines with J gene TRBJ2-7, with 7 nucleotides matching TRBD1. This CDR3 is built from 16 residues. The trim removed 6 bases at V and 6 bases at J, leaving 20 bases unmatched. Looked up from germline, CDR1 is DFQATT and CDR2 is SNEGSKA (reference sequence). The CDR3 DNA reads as TGCAGTGCCCCCGGCCCGACAACAGGGGAGTGCGGCGAGCAGTACTTC. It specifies CSAPGPTTGECGEQYF.

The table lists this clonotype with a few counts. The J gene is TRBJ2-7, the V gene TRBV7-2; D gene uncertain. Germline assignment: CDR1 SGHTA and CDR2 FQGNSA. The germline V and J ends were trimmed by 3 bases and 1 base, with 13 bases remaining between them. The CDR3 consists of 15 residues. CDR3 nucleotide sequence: TGTGCCAGCAGCTTGGAATCTTGGCCGTCCTACGAGCAGTACTTC. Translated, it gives CASSLESWPSYEQYF.

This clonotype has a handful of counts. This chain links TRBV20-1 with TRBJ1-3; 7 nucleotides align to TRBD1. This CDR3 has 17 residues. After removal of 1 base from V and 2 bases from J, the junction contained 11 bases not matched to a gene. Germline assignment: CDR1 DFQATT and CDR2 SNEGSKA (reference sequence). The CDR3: CSARGRGDREPGNTIYF. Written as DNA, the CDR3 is TGCAGTGCTAGAGGGCGTGGAGACAGGGAACCTGGAAACACCATATATTTT.

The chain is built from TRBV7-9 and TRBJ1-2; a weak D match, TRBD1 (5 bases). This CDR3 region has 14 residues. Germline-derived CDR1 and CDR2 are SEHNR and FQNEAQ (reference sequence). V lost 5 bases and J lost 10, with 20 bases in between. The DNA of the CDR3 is TGTGCCAGCAGCCAAAGGAACGGGGGGAGCGACTACACCTTC. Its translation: CASSQRNGGSDYTF.

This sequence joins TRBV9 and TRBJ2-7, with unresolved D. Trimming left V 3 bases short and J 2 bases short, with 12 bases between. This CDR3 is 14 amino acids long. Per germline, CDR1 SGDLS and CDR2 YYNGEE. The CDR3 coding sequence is TGTGCCAGCAGCGGAAACCGGGCCCCCTACGAGCAGTACTTC. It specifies CASSGNRAPYEQYF.

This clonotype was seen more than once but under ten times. The CDR3 is CAIQPGTANQPQHF. Here the CDR3 DNA reads TGTGCCATACAACCCGGGACGGCTAATCAGCCCCAGCATTTT. This chain links TRBV6-1 with TRBJ1-5, with D perhaps matching TRBD1 (5 bases). Germline CDR1 and CDR2: MNHNS and SASEGT. The CDR3 extends over 14 amino acids. Trimming pared 10 bases from V and 4 bases from J, leaving 17 bases between.

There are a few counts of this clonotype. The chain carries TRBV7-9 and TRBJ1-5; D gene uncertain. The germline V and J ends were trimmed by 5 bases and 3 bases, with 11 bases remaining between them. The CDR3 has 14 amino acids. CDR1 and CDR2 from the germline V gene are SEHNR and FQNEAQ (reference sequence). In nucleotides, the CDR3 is TGTGCCAGCAGCCCGGCGGGGAACAATCAGCCCCAGCATTTT. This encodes CASSPAGNNQPQHF.

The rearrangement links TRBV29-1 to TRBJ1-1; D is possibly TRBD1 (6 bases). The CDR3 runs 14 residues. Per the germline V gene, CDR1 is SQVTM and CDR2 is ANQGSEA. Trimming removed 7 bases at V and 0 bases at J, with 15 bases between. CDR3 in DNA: TGCAGCGGGGCCCGGACAGTCATGAACACTGAAGCTTTCTTT. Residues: CSGARTVMNTEAFF.

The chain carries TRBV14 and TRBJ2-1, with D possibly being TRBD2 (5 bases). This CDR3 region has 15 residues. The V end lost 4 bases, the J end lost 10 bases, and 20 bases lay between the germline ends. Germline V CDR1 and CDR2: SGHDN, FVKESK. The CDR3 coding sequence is TGTGCCAGCAGCCCCGCGCAGCGGCTGTTCGGGGAGCAGTTCTTC. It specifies CASSPAQRLFGEQFF. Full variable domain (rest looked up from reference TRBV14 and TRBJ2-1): EAGVTQFPSHSVIEKGQTVTLRCDPISGHDNLYWYRRVMGKEIKFLLHFVKESKQDESGMPNNRFLAERTGGTYSTLKVQPAELEDSGVYFCASSPAQRLFGEQFFGPGTRLTVL.

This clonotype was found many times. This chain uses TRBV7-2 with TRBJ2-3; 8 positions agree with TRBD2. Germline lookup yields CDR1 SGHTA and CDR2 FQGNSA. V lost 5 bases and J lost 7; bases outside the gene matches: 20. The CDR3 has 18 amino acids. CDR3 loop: CASSRPAGGSSLGHTQYF. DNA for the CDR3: TGTGCCAGCAGCCGACCCGCGGGGGGCTCCAGCCTCGGACATACGCAGTATTTT. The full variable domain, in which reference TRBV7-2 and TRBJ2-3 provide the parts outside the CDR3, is GAGVSQSPSNKVTEKGKDVELRCDPISGHTALYWYRQSLGQGLEFLIYFQGNSAPDKSGLPSDRFSAERTGGSVSTLTIQRTQQEDSAVYLCASSRPAGGSSLGHTQYFGPGTRLTVL.

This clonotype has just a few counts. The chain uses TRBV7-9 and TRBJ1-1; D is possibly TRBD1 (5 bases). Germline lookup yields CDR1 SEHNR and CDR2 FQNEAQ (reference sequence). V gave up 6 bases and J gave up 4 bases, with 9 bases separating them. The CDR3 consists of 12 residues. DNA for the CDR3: TGTGCCAGCAGAATCGACAGCACTGAAGCTTTCTTT. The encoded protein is CASRIDSTEAFF.

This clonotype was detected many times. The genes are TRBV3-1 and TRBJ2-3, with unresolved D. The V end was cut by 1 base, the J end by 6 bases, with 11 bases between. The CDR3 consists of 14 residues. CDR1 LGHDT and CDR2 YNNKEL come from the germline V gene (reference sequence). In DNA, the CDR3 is TGTGCCAGCAGCCAAGCACCCCCCCCGGATACGCAGTATTTT. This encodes CASSQAPPPDTQYF.

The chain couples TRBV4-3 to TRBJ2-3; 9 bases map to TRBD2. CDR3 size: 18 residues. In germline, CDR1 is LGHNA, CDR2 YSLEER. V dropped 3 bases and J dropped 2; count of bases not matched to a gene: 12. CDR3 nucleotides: TGCGCCAGCAGCCAGGCGTCGGCTAGCGGGGATATCACAGATACGCAGTATTTT. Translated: CASSQASASGDITDTQYF.

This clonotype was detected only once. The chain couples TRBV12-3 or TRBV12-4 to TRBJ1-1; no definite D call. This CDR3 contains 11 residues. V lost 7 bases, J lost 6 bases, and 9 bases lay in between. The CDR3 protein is CASTRYPEAFF. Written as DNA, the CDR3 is TGTGCCAGCACCCGATACCCTGAAGCTTTCTTT.

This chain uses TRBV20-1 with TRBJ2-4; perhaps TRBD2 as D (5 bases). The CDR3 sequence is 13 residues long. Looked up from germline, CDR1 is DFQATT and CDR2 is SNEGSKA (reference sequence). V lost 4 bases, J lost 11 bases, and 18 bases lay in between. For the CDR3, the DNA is TGCAGTGCTAACCTCGTCGCTAGCTCGTTTCAGTACTTC. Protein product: CSANLVASSFQYF.

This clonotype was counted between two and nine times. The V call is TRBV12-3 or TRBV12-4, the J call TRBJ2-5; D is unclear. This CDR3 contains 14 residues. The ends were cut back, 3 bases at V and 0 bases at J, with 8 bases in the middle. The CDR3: CASSLARHQETQYF. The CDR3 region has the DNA TGTGCCAGCAGTTTGGCCCGCCACCAAGAGACCCAGTACTTC.

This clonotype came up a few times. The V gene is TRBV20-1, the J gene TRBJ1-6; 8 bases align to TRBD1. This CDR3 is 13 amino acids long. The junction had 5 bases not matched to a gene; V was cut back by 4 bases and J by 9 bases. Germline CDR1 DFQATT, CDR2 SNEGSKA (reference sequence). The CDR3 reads CSATGGTGSPLHF. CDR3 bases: TGCAGTGCTACAGGGGGCACCGGTTCACCCCTCCACTTT.

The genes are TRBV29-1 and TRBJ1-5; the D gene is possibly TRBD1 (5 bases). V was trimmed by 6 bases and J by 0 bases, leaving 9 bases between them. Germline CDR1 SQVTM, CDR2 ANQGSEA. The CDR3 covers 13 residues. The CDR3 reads CSVVDSSNQPQHF. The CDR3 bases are TGCAGCGTCGTTGACAGTAGCAATCAGCCCCAGCATTTT.

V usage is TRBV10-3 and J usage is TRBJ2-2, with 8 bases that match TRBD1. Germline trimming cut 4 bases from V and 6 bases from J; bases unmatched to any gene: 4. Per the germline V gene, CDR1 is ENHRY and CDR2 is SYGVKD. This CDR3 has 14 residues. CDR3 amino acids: CAISGQGAAGELFF. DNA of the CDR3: TGTGCCATCAGTGGGCAGGGGGCCGCCGGGGAGCTGTTTTTT.

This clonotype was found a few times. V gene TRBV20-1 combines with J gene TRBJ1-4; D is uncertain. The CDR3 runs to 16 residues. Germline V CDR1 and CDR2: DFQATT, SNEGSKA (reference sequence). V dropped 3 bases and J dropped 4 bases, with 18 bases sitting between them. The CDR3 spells CSASFSSSALNEKLFF. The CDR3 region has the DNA TGCAGTGCTAGCTTTAGTTCAAGTGCCCTTAATGAAAAACTGTTTTTT.

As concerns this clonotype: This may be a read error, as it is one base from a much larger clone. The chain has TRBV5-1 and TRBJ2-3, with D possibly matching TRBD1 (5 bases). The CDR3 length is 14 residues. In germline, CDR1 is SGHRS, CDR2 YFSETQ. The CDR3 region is CACSVAQPGDTQYF. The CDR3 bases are TGCGCCTGCAGCGTGGCCCAGCCAGGGGATACGCAGTATTTT.

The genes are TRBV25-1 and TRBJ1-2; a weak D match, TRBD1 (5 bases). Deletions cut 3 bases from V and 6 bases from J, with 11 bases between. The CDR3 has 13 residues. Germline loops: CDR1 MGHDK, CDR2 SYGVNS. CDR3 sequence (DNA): TGTGCCAGCAGTGACAGGGTACTCGATGGCTACACCTTC. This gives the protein CASSDRVLDGYTF.